The T cell receptor (beta chain) under discussion was sequenced for a study of beta chain features in type 1 diabetes (dated by TCRdb to the late 2010s). Some background on the complete study: Mean age, gender distribution, total cell number and subset yield were not different between patients and healthy donors. A total of 100 million to 110 million sorted cells were examined across all samples, and a strong correlation was observed between cell number per subset and RNA yield. In the study, recently diagnosed type 1 diabetes patients and matched healthy donors were compared on the TCRB repertoires of their sorted circulating CD4+ T cell subsets. Naive and central memory subsets were obtained from all 30 or so donors, but regulatory and stem cell-like memory subsets were isolated from only 8 patients and 8 healthy donors.

The sample holds a few counts of this clone. It has no known antigen specificity. It has no much larger one-base neighbor in the sample; base qualities were not kept. CDR1 SQVTM and CDR2 ANQGSEA are derived from the germline V gene. From the cysteine through the phenylalanine, the CDR3 covers 13 amino acids. Only the CDR3 portion is preserved as DNA: 39 bases, with reading frame beginning at the first base. The V end gives up 7 bases and the J end 2 bases, leaving 7 bases in the junction not matched to a gene. Each donor gave one peripheral blood draw, approximately 110 mL on average, collected into heparinised tubes. Using a panel that included CD45RO, CCR7, CD25, CD127, CD95 and CD27, naive, central memory, regulatory and stem cell-like memory CD4+ T cells were sorted on a BD FACSAria II. A purity above 95% was achieved for all sorted populations. PBMCs were separated immediately by Lymphoprep density gradient centrifugation and were stained directly, without being cultured. Samples were stained and sorted in pairs, with one healthy donor and one patient per experiment, so that batch effects were minimized.

The entire amount of isolated RNA was reverse transcribed using the High Capacity cDNA Reverse Transcription Kit, so the sequenced TCRB transcripts were expressed ones. Naive, central memory and regulatory T cell samples underwent deep immunoSEQ sequencing, averaging roughly 3.4 million total reads per sample. Sorted cells were lysed in RLT buffer, and RNA was extracted using DNase-treated RNeasy Micro or Mini kits according to cell number. To prevent cross-contamination, each cell subset was processed individually, whereas patient and healthy donor samples were processed jointly. TCRB sequences were amplified from cDNA with the immunoSEQ multiplex PCR, producing 87-bp fragments spanning the CDR3 region. The amplicons were sequenced using the Illumina HiSeq platform. Turning to the authors' computational methods: Synthetic template baselines were used to correct PCR bias computationally, reads within Hamming distance 2 were collapsed, and singletons that could not be merged were discarded. Reads were aligned against IMGT so that V, D and J genes, CDR3 length and insertions or deletions at six rearrangement sites could be assigned. Clonotype counts were normalized to sorted cell number within each subset before computing true diversity and Gini coefficients with the tcR R package. The overlap coefficient, calculated on TCRB nucleotide sequences, was used to measure repertoire sharing. TCRdb provides this immuneACCESS table in a form limited to in-frame rearrangements. Some clones are lacking; in checked studies, under half of them reflect an unresolved V gene, and why the rest are absent is not known. D and trimming were read from the DNA, whereas the V and J calls and clone size are those reported in that table. This sample lists 310,000 or so clones; 8% were detected once. In total, the top ten clones hold around 0.44% of the sample.

The investigation overall reported the following: A moderate but significant shortening of TCRB CDR3 length was observed in type 1 diabetes patients in all four CD4+ subsets. PCR may preferentially amplify shorter templates, but because patient and control samples were amplified and corrected together, any resulting skew would affect both groups equally. Because small numbers of individuals were included in the HLA sub-analyses, any influence of HLA type on TCRB rearrangement was left unresolved. Naive, central memory and regulatory TCRB repertoires appeared to be more alike among patients than among healthy donors. At VDJ recombination sites, patients with type 1 diabetes made fewer insertions and deleted more nucleotides, a pattern implying thymic rearrangement abnormalities. Sequencing cDNA rather than genomic DNA could over-represent highly expressing activated cells, although activation and CD3 levels did not differ between groups.

The sequence is built from TRBV29-1 and TRBJ2-7, and 8 bases in between align with TRBD1. The sequenced sample was central memory CD4+ T cells from blood. This sequence originates from a young woman in good health. The nucleotide sequence reads TGCAGCGCGCCGGACAGGGTTCCCTACGAGCAGTACTTC. This is translated as CSAPDRVPYEQYF.